The TCR beta chain described here comes from a study of cytomegalovirus exposure and HLA in healthy donors. In the study overall: An earlier analysis found some 100 million unique TCR beta sequences from 150 million to 200 million T cells.

PCR primers comprised 60 Vbeta and 13 Jbeta primers. Sequencing used immunoSEQ multiplex PCR; TCRdb keeps in-frame clones, though not all of them. This table holds around 90,000 clones, approximately 79% found once. This CDR3 is 16 amino acids long. The germline gives CDR1 MDHEN, CDR2 SYDVKM. With 3 bases removed from V and 5 bases from J, the gap between germline ends came to 17 bases. Remarks on this clone: The antigen is unknown.

Notes on the study in general: Later analysis identified several of the most significant clusters that appeared linked to common viral pathogens.

The origin of this receptor is a man aged 25 to 45 in good health and CMV-seronegative. Sequencing was carried out using PBMCs. The chain is built from TRBV28 and TRBJ1-3; no clear D gene. The CDR3 DNA reads TGTGCCAGCAGTTTGGTCAGTCCGCTTAAGAGAAACACCATATATTTT. Amino acid sequence: CASSLVSPLKRNTIYF.